Detailed here is one T cell receptor (beta chain). Its specificity is unknown. Here immunoSEQ multiplex PCR was the method, and the copy in TCRdb shows in-frame clones only, minus some. Counted here are tens of thousands of clones, about four fifths occurring once; the ten biggest clones make up 2.8%. The CDR3 totals 13 residues. CDR1 is SGDLS and CDR2 is YYNGEE in the germline V gene. The ends were cut back, 1 base at V and 2 bases at J, with 5 bases in the middle. The data belong to a study of T cells in localized non-small cell lung cancer. General study results and limits: Uninvolved adjacent lung, not tumor, had the highest T cell clonality. Blood T cell density predicted longer survival; adjacent-lung clonality, shorter. For the top 100 tumor clones, a median about 62 also appeared in adjacent lung.

The chain couples TRBV9 to TRBJ2-3, with unresolved D. The TCR sequence derives from a man aged 35 to 70 with stage I lung adenocarcinoma. Sequencing was performed on peripheral blood, taken before any cancer treatment. CDR3 in DNA: TGTGCCAGCAGCGTATCTCCCACAGATACGCAGTATTTT. Translation: CASSVSPTDTQYF.